This T cell receptor beta chain originates from a study of spatial heterogeneity in lung cancer. From the 5' RACE reads, TCRdb called clonotypes with MiXCR, one entry per CDR3 protein. The profile shows tens of thousands of distinct CDR3 sequences, around 4.3% of them singletons. This clonotype was found many times. Its antigen remains unidentified. Study-level findings and limits: Ubiquitous expanded tumor TCRs surfaced in blood more at resection than they did at follow-up.

This CDR3 is 16 amino acids long. V was trimmed by 0 bases and J by 0 bases, leaving 12 bases between them. Germline assignment: CDR1 SGHRS and CDR2 YFSETQ. Specified time point: sample taken at primary tumor resection. Material: PBMCs, obtained at surgery. This TCR was recovered from a male donor with early-stage non-small cell lung cancer. V gene TRBV5-1 combines with J gene TRBJ2-5; tentatively, D is TRBD2 (6 bases). CDR3 coding DNA: TGCGCCAGCAGCTTGGCTTCGGGAGTGTACCAAGAGACCCAGTACTTC. It specifies CASSLASGVYQETQYF.